This T cell receptor beta chain was found in a study of blood T cell repertoires in COVID-19. As for the study in general: The United States, Italy and Spain provided the acute and convalescent COVID-19 samples. T cells, B-cell-depleted T cells, or PBMCs provided the cDNA or gDNA that served as material.

Under the authors' procedure: Amplification from reference gene primers served as the basis for estimated nucleated cell counts. The assay was immunoSEQ multiplex PCR, and TCRdb's table has in-frame clones only and misses some. V, J and clone size are those of that table, while D and trimming were read from the DNA. The profile shows 50,000 or so clones, 82% of them singletons. The Seattle patients joined while their infection was active and were tracked longitudinally afterward. CDR3 length: 16 residues. V lost 10 bases and J lost 6; bases outside the gene matches: 19. CDR1 is MRHNA, CDR2 SNTAGT, per germline.

This TCR was recovered from a man of 80 years or more with COVID-19, enrolled during active disease. Sequencing was done on a sample of peripheral blood. This sequence joins TRBV6-4 and TRBJ2-7; TRBD1 agrees at 9 bases. Here the CDR3 DNA reads TGTGCCACCCCGGGGTCAGGGACAGGGTATGACGGCGAGCAGTACGTC. It encodes CATPGSGTGYDGEQYV.